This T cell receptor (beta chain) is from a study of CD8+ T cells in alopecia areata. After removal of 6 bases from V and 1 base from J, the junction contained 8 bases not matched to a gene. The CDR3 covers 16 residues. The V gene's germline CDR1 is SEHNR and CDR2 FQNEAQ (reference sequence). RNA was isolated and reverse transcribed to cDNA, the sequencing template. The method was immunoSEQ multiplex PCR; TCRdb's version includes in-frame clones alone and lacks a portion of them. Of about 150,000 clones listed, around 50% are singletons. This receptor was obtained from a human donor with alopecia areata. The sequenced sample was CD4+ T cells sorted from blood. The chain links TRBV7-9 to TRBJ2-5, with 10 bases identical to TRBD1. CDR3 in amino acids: CASSYTGTGVQETQYF. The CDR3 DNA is TGTGCCAGCAGTTACACCGGGACAGGGGTCCAAGAGACCCAGTACTTC. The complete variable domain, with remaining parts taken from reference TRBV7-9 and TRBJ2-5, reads DTGVSQNPRHKITKRGQNVTFRCDPISEHNRLYWYRQTLGQGPEFLTYFQNEAQLEKSRLLSDRFSAERPKGSFSTLEIQRTEQGDSAMYLCASSYTGTGVQETQYFGPGTRLLVL.